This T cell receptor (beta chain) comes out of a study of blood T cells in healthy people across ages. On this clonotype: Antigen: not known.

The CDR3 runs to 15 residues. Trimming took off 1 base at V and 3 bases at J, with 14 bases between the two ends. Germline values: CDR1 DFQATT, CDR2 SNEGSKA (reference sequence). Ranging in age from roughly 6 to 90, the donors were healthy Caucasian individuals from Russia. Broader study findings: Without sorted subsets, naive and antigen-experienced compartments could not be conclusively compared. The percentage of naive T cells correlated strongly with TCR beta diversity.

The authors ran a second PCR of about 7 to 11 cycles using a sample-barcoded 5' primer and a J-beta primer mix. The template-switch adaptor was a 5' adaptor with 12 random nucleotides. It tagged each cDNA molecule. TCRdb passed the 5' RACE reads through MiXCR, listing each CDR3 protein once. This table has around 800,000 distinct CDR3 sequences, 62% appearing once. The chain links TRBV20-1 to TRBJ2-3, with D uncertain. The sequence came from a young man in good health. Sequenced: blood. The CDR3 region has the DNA TGCAGTGCTAGAGGTCGGACCCCGACGACAGATACGCAGTATTTT. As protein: CSARGRTPTTDTQYF.